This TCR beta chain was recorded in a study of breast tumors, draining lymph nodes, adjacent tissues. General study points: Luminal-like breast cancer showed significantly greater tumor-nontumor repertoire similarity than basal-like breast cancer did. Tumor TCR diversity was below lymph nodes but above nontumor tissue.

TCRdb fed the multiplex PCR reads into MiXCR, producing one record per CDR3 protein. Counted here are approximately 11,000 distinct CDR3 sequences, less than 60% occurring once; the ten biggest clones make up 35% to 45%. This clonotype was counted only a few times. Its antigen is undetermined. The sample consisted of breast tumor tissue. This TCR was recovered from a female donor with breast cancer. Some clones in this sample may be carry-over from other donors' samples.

CDR3 in amino acids: CASSDVRGVTDTQYF. CDR3 DNA: TGTGCCAGCAGTGACGTCCGGGGGGTCACAGATACGCAGTATTTT. The gene calls are TRBV2 and TRBJ2-3, with 7 bases identical to TRBD2. The germline gives CDR1 SNHLY, CDR2 FYNNEI. Trimming at V came to 3 bases and at J to 2 bases, leaving 5 bases not matched to a gene. This CDR3 contains 15 residues.